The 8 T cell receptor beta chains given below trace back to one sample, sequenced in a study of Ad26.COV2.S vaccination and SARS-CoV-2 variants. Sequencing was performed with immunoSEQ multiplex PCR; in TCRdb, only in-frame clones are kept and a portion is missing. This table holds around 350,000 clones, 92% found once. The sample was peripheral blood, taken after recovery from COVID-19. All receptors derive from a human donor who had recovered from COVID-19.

The CDR3 coding sequence is TGTGCCAGCAGCCAAGGTAGCGGGACTTACAATGAGCAGTTCTTC. Protein sequence: CASSQGSGTYNEQFF. The gene calls are TRBV14 and TRBJ2-1; 8 bases align to TRBD2. The CDR3 is made up of 15 amino acids. The junction had 3 bases not matched to a gene; V was cut back by 1 base and J by 4 bases. Germline-derived CDR1 and CDR2 are SGHDN and FVKESK.

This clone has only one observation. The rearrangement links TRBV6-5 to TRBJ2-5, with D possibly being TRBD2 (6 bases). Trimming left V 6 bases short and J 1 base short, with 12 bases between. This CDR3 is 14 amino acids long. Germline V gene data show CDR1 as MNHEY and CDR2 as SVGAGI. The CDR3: CASSQLAFQETQYF. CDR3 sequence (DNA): TGTGCCAGCAGCCAACTAGCCTTCCAAGAGACCCAGTACTTC.

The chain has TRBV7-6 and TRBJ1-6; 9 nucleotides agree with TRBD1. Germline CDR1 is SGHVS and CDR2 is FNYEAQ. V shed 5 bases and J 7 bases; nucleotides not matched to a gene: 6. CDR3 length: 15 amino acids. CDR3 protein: CASSVGTGKNSPLHF. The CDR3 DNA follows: TGTGCCAGCAGCGTAGGGACAGGGAAGAATTCACCCCTCCACTTT. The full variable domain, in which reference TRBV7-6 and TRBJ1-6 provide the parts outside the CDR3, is GAGVSQSPRYKVTKRGQDVALRCDPISGHVSLYWYRQALGQGPEFLTYFNYEAQQDKSGLPNDRFSAERPEGSISTLTIQRTEQRDSAMYRCASSVGTGKNSPLHFGNGTRLTVT.

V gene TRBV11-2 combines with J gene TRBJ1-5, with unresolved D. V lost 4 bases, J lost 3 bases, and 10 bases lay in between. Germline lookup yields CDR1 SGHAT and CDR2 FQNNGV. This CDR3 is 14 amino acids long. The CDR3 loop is CASSSRGLNQPQHF. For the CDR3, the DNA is TGTGCCAGCAGCTCTCGGGGTCTCAATCAGCCCCAGCATTTT.

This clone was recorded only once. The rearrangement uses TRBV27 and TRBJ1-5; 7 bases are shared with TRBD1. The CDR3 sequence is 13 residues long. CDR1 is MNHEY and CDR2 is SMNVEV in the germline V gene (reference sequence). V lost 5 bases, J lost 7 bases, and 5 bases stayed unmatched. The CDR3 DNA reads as TGTGCCAGCAGTCAGACAGGGCGGCAGCCCCAGCATTTT. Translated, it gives CASSQTGRQPQHF.

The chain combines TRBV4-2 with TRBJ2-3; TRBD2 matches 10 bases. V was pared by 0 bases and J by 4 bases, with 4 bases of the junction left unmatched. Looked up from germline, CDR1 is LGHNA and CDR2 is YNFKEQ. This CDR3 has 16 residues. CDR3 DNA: TGTGCCAGCAGCCAAGAGGGGACTAGCGCTCCAGATACGCAGTATTTT. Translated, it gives CASSQEGTSAPDTQYF.

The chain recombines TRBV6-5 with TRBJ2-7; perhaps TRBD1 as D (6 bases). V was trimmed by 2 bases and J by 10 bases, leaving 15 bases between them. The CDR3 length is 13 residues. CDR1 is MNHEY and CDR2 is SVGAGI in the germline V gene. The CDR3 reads CASSYDGAGAQYF. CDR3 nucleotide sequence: TGTGCCAGCAGTTACGACGGGGCAGGGGCCCAGTACTTC.

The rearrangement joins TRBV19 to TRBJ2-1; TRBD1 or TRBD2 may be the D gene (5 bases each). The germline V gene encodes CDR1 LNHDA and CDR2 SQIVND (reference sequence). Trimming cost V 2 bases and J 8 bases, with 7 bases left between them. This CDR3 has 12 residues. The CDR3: CASSILGDEQFF. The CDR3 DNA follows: TGTGCCAGTAGTATATTGGGGGATGAGCAGTTCTTC.